A selection of T cell receptor beta chains follows, all from one sample in a study of graft-versus-host responses after intestinal transplantation. No cognate antigen is known for these TCRs. The protocol was immunoSEQ multiplex PCR, while the TCRdb copy is restricted to in-frame clones and leaves out a portion. The sample lists about 94,000 clones; 91% were seen once. The sequenced sample was unstimulated CD8+ T cells sorted from spleen or lymph node cells, obtained before intestinal transplant. The receptors stem from a human donor who received an intestinal transplant. The CDR3 runs from the conserved cysteine through the conserved F or W. Each record gives: D gene, J gene, clone size, V gene, CDR3 DNA, CDR3 protein. A D gene is named only where the DNA matches it firmly. Some rows mark clone size as missing; the rest say once, few, many or name a class of expanded clone.

>TRBD2|TRBJ2-7|NA|TRBV7-9
TGTGCCAGCAGCTTACCGACTAGCGGGAAGTACGAGCAGTACTTC
CASSLPTSGKYEQYF
>NA|TRBJ1-1|NA|TRBV7-3
TGTGCCAGCAGCGAAGGGAGCAGCACTGAAGCTTTCTTT
CASSEGSSTEAFF
>TRBD2|TRBJ2-1|NA|TRBV19
TGTGCCAGTAGTATAGGGACCGGCGGGGGGTGGAATGAGCAGTTCTTC
CASSIGTGGGWNEQFF
>TRBD2|TRBJ2-3|NA|TRBV5-1
TGCGCCAGCAGCTCGCGGGGGGGGGATACGCAGTATTTT
CASSSRGGDTQYF
>TRBD1|TRBJ2-7|NA|TRBV29-1
TGCAGCGTTGTAAGGACGATCGGACAGGGTCCTTCCTACGAGCAGTACTTC
CSVVRTIGQGPSYEQYF
>NA|TRBJ2-7|NA|TRBV15
TGTGCCACCAGCAGAGATGTCCCGGGTGAGCAGTACTTC
CATSRDVPGEQYF
>NA|TRBJ2-5|NA|TRBV28
TGTGCCAGCAGTTTAGACCAGGGTTGGACCCAGTACTTC
CASSLDQGWTQYF
>NA|TRBJ2-7|once|TRBV28
TGTGCCAGCAGTTCCGCTCGAGTTAACCCTTTCTACGAGCAGTACTTC
CASSSARVNPFYEQYF
>TRBD1|TRBJ2-2|NA|TRBV6-5
TGTGCCAGCAGTTCCGGACAGGGATGGAACACCGGGGAGCTGTTTTTT
CASSSGQGWNTGELFF
>TRBD1|TRBJ2-7|once|TRBV7-9
TGTGCCAGCAGCGTGGACAGGGACGAGCAGTACTTC
CASSVDRDEQYF
>TRBD2|TRBJ2-5|NA|TRBV10-3
TGTGCCATCAGGGGGTTACTAGCGCCCCAAGAGACCCAGTACTTC
CAIRGLLAPQETQYF
>TRBD2|TRBJ2-1|NA|TRBV9
TGTGCCAGCAGTCTCAGCGGGGGGGAGTACAATGAGCAGTTCTTC
CASSLSGGEYNEQFF
>TRBD2|TRBJ2-7|NA|TRBV10-3
TGTGCCATCAGTGAGTCTGGCGGGAGTTACGAGCAGTACTTC
CAISESGGSYEQYF
>NA|TRBJ1-2|NA|TRBV30
TGTGCCTGGATGACTGACTATGGCTACACCTTC
CAWMTDYGYTF
>NA|TRBJ2-7|NA|TRBV15
TGTGCCACCAGCGTCATGAGGGATTACGAGCAGTACTTC
CATSVMRDYEQYF
>NA|TRBJ1-6|NA|TRBV30
TGTGCCTGGAGGCCGAGCTCCTATAATTCACCCCTCCACTTT
CAWRPSSYNSPLHF
>NA|TRBJ1-5|NA|TRBV2
TGTGCCAGCAGTGAACAGGGTGCCAATCAGCCCCAGCATTTT
CASSEQGANQPQHF
>NA|TRBJ2-1|NA|TRBV10-2
TGCGCCACCTCCCCCAGCAGCGGCCCTCGAAATGAGCAGTTCTTC
CATSPSSGPRNEQFF
>TRBD2|TRBJ2-5|NA|TRBV6-5
TGTGCCAGCAGTCATCAAGCGGGAGGGGAAGAGACCCAGTACTTC
CASSHQAGGEETQYF
>NA|TRBJ2-1|NA|TRBV7-6
TGTGCCAGCAGCTTAGGAGCGGCGGGCTATACCATTGAGCAGTTCTTC
CASSLGAAGYTIEQFF
>NA|TRBJ1-1|NA|TRBV27
TGTGCCAGCTACCGGCGGGGGGGACGGAACACTGAAGCTTTCTTT
CASYRRGGRNTEAFF
>TRBD2|TRBJ2-2|NA|TRBV6-5
TGTGCCAGCACTTATAGGCTAGCGGGAGAACACGGGGAGCTGTTTTTT
CASTYRLAGEHGELFF
>NA|TRBJ1-2|NA|TRBV9
TGTGCCAGCAGCGTAGGAGGAGAATTACTGAAGAATGGCTACACCTTC
CASSVGGELLKNGYTF
>TRBD1|TRBJ1-2|NA|TRBV5-4
TGTGCCAGCAGCTTTGTACAGGGGGGGGATGGCTACACCTTC
CASSFVQGGDGYTF
>TRBD2|TRBJ2-7|NA|TRBV6-6
TGTGCCAGCAGTTACTCGGATAGCGGGAGCTACGAGCAGTACTTC
CASSYSDSGSYEQYF
>TRBD2|TRBJ2-5|NA|TRBV28
TGTGCCAGCAGAGCCGGGACTAGCGGGAGTATTTTTCTGGAGACCCAGTACTTC
CASRAGTSGSIFLETQYF
>NA|TRBJ2-3|NA|TRBV28
TGTGCCAGCAGCGCTCAGGGGAAGTTGGGAGATACGCAGTATTTT
CASSAQGKLGDTQYF
>TRBD2|TRBJ2-7|few|TRBV7-9
TGTGCCAGCAGCGATTCTCTAGCGGGAGGGCCCAACCCCTACGAGCAGTACTTC
CASSDSLAGGPNPYEQYF
>NA|TRBJ1-1|once|TRBV5-8
TGTGCCAGCAGCTTCGGGGGAGACACTGAAGCTTTCTTT
CASSFGGDTEAFF
>TRBD1|TRBJ1-1|NA|TRBV13
TGTGCCAGCAGCGAAGGGACAGTCAACACTGAAGCTTTCTTT
CASSEGTVNTEAFF
>TRBD1|TRBJ2-5|NA|TRBV7-2
TGTGCCAGCAGCCCAACAGGGGAATGGGAGACCCAGTACTTC
CASSPTGEWETQYF
>NA|TRBJ2-2|NA|TRBV9
TGTGCCAGCAGCCCCAGCGTGCGGGGGGAGCTGTTTTTT
CASSPSVRGELFF
>TRBD1|TRBJ2-7|once|TRBV7-2
TGTGCCAGCAGCATCAGGGGGCCCTACGAGCAGTACTTC
CASSIRGPYEQYF
>TRBD1|TRBJ1-1|NA|TRBV18
TGTGCCAGCTCCGACAGGGTTCGAGACACTGAAGCTTTCTTT
CASSDRVRDTEAFF
>NA|TRBJ1-5|NA|TRBV4-3
TGCGCCAGCAGCCAAGGACCATCGGGTAATCAGCCCCAGCATTTT
CASSQGPSGNQPQHF
>NA|TRBJ2-3|NA|TRBV4-1
TGCGCCAGCAGCCAAGACGAGGGAAACACAGATACGCAGTATTTT
CASSQDEGNTDTQYF
>TRBD1|TRBJ2-7|NA|TRBV6-5
TGTGCCAGCAGGGGGACAGCGGTGGGGGAGCAGTACTTC
CASRGTAVGEQYF
>NA|TRBJ1-1|NA|TRBV27
TGTGCCAGCAGCCATCGCCCCCAGACTCTGAACACTGAAGCTTTCTTT
CASSHRPQTLNTEAFF
>NA|TRBJ2-1|NA|TRBV6-6
TGTGCCAGCAGTCACCAGTCTTCGGAGCAGTTCTTC
CASSHQSSEQFF
>TRBD1|TRBJ2-7|NA|TRBV11-2
TGTGCCAGCAGCTTAGGGACAGGGTGGTACGAGCAGTACTTC
CASSLGTGWYEQYF
>TRBD2|TRBJ2-7|NA|TRBV10-2
TGCGCCAGCAGTGAGCTGGCTAGCGGGAGCTACGAGCAGTACTTC
CASSELASGSYEQYF
>NA|TRBJ2-7|once|TRBV5-5
TGTGCCAGCGGAGCGGACCCTGCCTACGAGCAGTACTTC
CASGADPAYEQYF